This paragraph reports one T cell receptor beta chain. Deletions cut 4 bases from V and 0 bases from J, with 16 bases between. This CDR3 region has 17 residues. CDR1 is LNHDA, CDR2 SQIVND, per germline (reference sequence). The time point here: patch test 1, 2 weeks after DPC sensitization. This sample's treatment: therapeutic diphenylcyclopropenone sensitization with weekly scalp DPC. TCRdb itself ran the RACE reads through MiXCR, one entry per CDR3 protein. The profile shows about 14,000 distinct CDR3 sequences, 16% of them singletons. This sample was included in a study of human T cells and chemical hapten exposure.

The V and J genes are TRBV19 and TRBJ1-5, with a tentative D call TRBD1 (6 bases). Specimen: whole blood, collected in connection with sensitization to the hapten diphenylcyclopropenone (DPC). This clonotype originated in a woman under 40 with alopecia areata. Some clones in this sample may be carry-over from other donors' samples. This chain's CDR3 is CASSKRQDPYSNQPQHF. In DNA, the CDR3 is TGTGCCAGTAGTAAGAGACAGGACCCTTATAGCAATCAGCCCCAGCATTTT.